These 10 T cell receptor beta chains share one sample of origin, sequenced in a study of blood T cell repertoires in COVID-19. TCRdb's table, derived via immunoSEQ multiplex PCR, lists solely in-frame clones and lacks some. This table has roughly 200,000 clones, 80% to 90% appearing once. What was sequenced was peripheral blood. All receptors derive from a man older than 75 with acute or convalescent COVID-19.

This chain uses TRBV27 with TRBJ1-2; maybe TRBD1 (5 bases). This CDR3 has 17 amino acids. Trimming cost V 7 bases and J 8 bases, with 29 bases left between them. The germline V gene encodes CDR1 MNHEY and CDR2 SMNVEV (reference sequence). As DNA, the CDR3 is TGTGCCAGCAAAATCTTTTCGGGGGACGGATACACTGGGGGCTACACCTTC. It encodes CASKIFSGDGYTGGYTF.

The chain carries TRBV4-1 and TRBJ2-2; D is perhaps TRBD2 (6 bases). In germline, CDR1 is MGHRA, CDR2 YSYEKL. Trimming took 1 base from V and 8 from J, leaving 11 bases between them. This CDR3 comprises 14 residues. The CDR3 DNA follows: TGCGCCAGCAGCCAAGGGAGGGATTATGGGGAGCTGTTTTTT. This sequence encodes CASSQGRDYGELFF.

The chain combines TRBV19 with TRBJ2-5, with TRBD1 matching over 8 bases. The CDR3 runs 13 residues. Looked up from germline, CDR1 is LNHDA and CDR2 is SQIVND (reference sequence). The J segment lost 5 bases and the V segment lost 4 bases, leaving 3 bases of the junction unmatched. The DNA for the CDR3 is TGTGCCAGTAGTAGACAGGGGTGGGAGACCCAGTACTTC. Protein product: CASSRQGWETQYF.

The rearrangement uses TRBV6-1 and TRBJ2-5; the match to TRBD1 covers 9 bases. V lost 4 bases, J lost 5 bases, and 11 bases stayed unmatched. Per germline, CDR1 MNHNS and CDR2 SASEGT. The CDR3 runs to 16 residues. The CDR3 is CASSGPTGGVRETQYF. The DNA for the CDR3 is TGTGCCAGCAGTGGACCAACAGGGGGCGTTAGGGAGACCCAGTACTTC.

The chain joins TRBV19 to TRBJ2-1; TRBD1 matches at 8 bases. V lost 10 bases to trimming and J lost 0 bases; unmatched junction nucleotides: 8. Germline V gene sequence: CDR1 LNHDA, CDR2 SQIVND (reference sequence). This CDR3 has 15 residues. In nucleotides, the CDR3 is TGTGCCATTTCCAGGGGGCATGACTCCTACAATGAGCAGTTCTTC. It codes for CAISRGHDSYNEQFF.

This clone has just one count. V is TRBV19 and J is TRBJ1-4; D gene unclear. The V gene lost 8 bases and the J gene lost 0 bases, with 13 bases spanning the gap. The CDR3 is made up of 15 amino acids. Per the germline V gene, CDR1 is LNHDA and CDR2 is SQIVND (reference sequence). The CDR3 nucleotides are TGTGCCAGTGTCTCGAGACTAGCAACTAATGAAAAACTGTTTTTT. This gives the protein CASVSRLATNEKLFF.

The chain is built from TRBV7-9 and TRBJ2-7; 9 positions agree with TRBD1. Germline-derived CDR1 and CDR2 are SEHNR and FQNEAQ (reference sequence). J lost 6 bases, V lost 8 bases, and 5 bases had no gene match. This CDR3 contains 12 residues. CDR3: CASSGQGTEQYV. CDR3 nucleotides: TGTGCCAGCTCGGGACAGGGAACCGAGCAGTACGTC.

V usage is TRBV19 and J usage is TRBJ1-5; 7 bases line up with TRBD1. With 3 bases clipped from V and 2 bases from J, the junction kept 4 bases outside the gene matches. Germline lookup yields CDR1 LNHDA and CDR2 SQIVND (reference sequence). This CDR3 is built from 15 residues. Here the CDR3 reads CASSIRGDGNQPQHF. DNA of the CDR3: TGTGCCAGTAGTATCAGGGGGGACGGCAATCAGCCCCAGCATTTT.

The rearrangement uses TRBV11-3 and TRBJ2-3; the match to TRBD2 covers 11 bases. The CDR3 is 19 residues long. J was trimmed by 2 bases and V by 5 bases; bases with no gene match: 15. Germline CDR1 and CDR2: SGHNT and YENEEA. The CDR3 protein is CASSGTWIAGGTSTDTQYF. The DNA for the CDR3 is TGTGCCAGCAGCGGGACTTGGATAGCGGGAGGGACGTCCACAGATACGCAGTATTTT.

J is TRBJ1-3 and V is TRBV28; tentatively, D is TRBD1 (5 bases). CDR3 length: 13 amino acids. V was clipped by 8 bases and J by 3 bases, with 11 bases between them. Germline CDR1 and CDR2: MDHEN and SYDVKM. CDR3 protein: CASERGNGNTIYF. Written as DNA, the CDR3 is TGTGCCAGCGAAAGGGGTAATGGAAACACCATATATTTT.